These 28 T cell receptor beta chains came from one sample sequenced in a study of technical replicates of blood from a handful of donors. Assay used: immunoSEQ multiplex PCR; TCRdb lists only in-frame clones, some missing. The sample holds about 100,000 clones; approximately 96% are singletons and the top ten take about 0.35%. The sequenced sample consisted of T cells isolated from PBMCs. These receptors were collected from a human donor in good health.

The chain couples TRBV14 to TRBJ2-1, with TRBD2 matching over 8 bases. This CDR3 is built from 15 residues. Germline V gene lookup returns CDR1 SGHDN and CDR2 FVKESK. V dropped 0 bases and J dropped 4; count of bases not matched to a gene: 2. In nucleotides, the CDR3 is TGTGCCAGCAGCCAAGAAGAGCGGGAGTACAATGAGCAGTTCTTC. It translates to CASSQEEREYNEQFF.

The chain recombines TRBV2 with TRBJ2-3; the match to TRBD2 covers 9 bases. After removal of 7 bases from V and 4 bases from J, the junction contained 3 bases not matched to a gene. The CDR3 length is 13 residues. Germline CDR1 and CDR2: SNHLY and FYNNEI. The CDR3 nucleotides are TGTGCCAGCACCAGCGGGAGGCCAGATACGCAGTATTTT. It translates to CASTSGRPDTQYF.

The chain links TRBV6-1 to TRBJ2-3, with 12 bases aligning to TRBD2. With 9 bases clipped from V and 5 bases from J, the junction kept 9 bases outside the gene matches. This CDR3 is built from 15 residues. CDR1 and CDR2 from the germline V gene are MNHNS and SASEGT. The CDR3 bases are TGTGCCAGTAAAGAGACTAGCGGGAGTGAAGATACGCAGTATTTT. Its translation is CASKETSGSEDTQYF.

This chain uses TRBV6-1 with TRBJ2-7, with 9 bases that match TRBD2. V lost 0 bases and J lost 3; bases outside the gene matches: 3. The CDR3 is made up of 15 amino acids. The germline V gene has CDR1 MNHNS and CDR2 SASEGT. The CDR3 DNA sequence: TGTGCCAGCAGTGAAGCCGCTAGCGGGGACTACGAGCAGTACTTC. Protein product: CASSEAASGDYEQYF.

This chain joins TRBV11-2 and TRBJ2-1; D perhaps matches TRBD2 (6 bases). This CDR3 is built from 16 residues. The germline V gene encodes CDR1 SGHAT and CDR2 FQNNGV. The ends were cut back, 0 bases at V and 1 base at J, with 10 bases in the middle. The CDR3 nucleotides are TGTGCCAGCAGCTTAGATGTGGGGGGTTCCTACAATGAGCAGTTCTTC. Translation: CASSLDVGGSYNEQFF.

The J gene is TRBJ2-2, the V gene TRBV10-3; no definite D call. The CDR3 is 15 residues long. Germline V CDR1 and CDR2: ENHRY, SYGVKD. V gave up 0 bases and J gave up 1 base, with 6 bases separating them. CDR3 sequence reads: CAISESSGNTGELFF. The CDR3 DNA reads TGTGCCATCAGTGAGTCGTCAGGGAACACCGGGGAGCTGTTTTTT.

V is TRBV2 and J is TRBJ1-1, with unresolved D. The CDR3 is 14 residues long. Germline CDR1 and CDR2: SNHLY and FYNNEI. V lost 7 bases and J 1 base, leaving 13 bases between the germline ends. Here the CDR3 DNA reads TGTGCCAGCACCCCCCGCGGCCGGAACACTGAAGCTTTCTTT. This codes for CASTPRGRNTEAFF.

The chain links TRBV7-6 to TRBJ2-5; possible D gene TRBD2, 5 bases. V gave up 5 bases and J gave up 3 bases, with 13 bases separating them. Germline assignment: CDR1 SGHVS and CDR2 FNYEAQ. This CDR3 spans 14 amino acids. The DNA for the CDR3 is TGTGCCAGCAGCCAAACACGGGGAAAAGAGACCCAGTACTTC. Encoded protein: CASSQTRGKETQYF.

The chain uses TRBV30 and TRBJ1-3; TRBD1 might be the D (6 bases). Germline values: CDR1 GTSNPN, CDR2 SVGIG (reference sequence). V lost 7 bases to trimming and J lost 0 bases, with 7 bases between them. The CDR3 is 12 amino acids. CDR3 in amino acids: CAFRGSGNTIYF. As DNA, the CDR3 is TGTGCCTTCAGGGGCTCTGGAAACACCATATATTTT.

The chain links TRBV28 to TRBJ2-1; 7 bases map to TRBD2. Per the germline V gene, CDR1 is MDHEN and CDR2 is SYDVKM. The J segment lost 6 bases and the V segment lost 5 bases, leaving 10 bases of the junction unmatched. CDR3 length equals 15 residues. The CDR3 DNA sequence: TGTGCCAGCAGTAAGGCTAGCGGTCCGACCAATGAGCAGTTCTTC. Protein sequence: CASSKASGPTNEQFF.

The chain employs TRBV11-3 and TRBJ2-3, with 14 bases aligning to TRBD2. This CDR3 contains 17 residues. Germline CDR1 and CDR2: SGHNT and YENEEA. Germline trimming cut 4 bases from V and 3 bases from J; bases unmatched to any gene: 6. The CDR3 DNA reads as TGTGCCAGCAGCTCGGGACTAGCGGGAGCCGAAACAGATACGCAGTATTTT. It codes for CASSSGLAGAETDTQYF.

J is TRBJ2-7 and V is TRBV7-9, with D perhaps TRBD1 (5 bases). The CDR3 has 14 residues. Germline V gene sequence: CDR1 SEHNR, CDR2 FQNEAQ (reference sequence). The V and J ends lost 1 base and 6 bases respectively, with 13 bases between them. For the CDR3, the DNA is TGTGCCAGCAGCTTAGTTTCAGGGCTCGGCGAGCAGTACTTC. Translated, it gives CASSLVSGLGEQYF.

V is TRBV5-8 and J is TRBJ1-5; 9 bases map to TRBD1. With V trimmed by 5 bases and J by 2 bases, 5 bases remained unmatched. There are 15 residues in the CDR3. Germline V gene sequence: CDR1 SGHTS, CDR2 YDEGEE. CDR3 bases: TGTGCCAGCAGATTACAGGGGGCTCGCAATCAGCCCCAGCATTTT. It encodes CASRLQGARNQPQHF.

J is TRBJ2-5 and V is TRBV30; 8 positions match TRBD2. From germline, CDR1 is GTSNPN and CDR2 SVGIG (reference sequence). V lost 0 bases to trimming and J lost 1 base; unmatched junction nucleotides: 7. This CDR3 contains 16 residues. The CDR3 reads CAWSVWDSGIQETQYF. CDR3 bases: TGTGCCTGGAGTGTCTGGGATAGCGGGATCCAAGAGACCCAGTACTTC. Looking up the rest from reference TRBV30 and TRBJ2-5 gives the full variable domain: SQTIHQWPATLVQPVGSPLSLECTVEGTSNPNLYWYRQAAGRGLQLLFYSVGIGQISSEVPQNLSASRPQDRQFILSSKKLLLSDSGFYLCAWSVWDSGIQETQYFGPGTRLLVL.

The chain links TRBV7-3 to TRBJ2-7, with TRBD1 identical over 11 bases. V was pared by 0 bases and J by 4 bases, with 2 bases of the junction left unmatched. Looked up from germline, CDR1 is SGHTA and CDR2 is FQGTGA. The CDR3 contains 15 residues. CDR3 nucleotides: TGTGCCAGCAGCTTAACGGGACAGGGGGGTTACGAGCAGTACTTC. The encoded protein is CASSLTGQGGYEQYF.

V and J are TRBV6-1 and TRBJ2-7, with a weak D call TRBD2 (6 bases). The germline V gene encodes CDR1 MNHNS and CDR2 SASEGT. The CDR3 is 13 amino acids. With 6 bases removed from V and 4 bases from J, the gap between germline ends came to 13 bases. The CDR3 nucleotides are TGTGCCAGCAGCCATGGACTATTTTACGAGCAGTACTTC. It encodes CASSHGLFYEQYF.

The chain couples TRBV7-9 to TRBJ1-4; D is ambiguous. V was pared by 2 bases and J by 4 bases, with 2 bases between. The CDR3 covers 12 residues. Germline CDR1 reads SEHNR; CDR2 reads FQNEAQ (reference sequence). The chain's CDR3 is CASSLLNEKLFF. CDR3 in DNA: TGTGCCAGCAGCTTACTTAATGAAAAACTGTTTTTT.

This chain joins TRBV2 and TRBJ2-1, with a weak D call TRBD1 (5 bases). V lost 7 bases and J lost 9, with 16 bases in between. CDR3 length equals 13 residues. CDR1 is SNHLY and CDR2 is FYNNEI in the germline V gene. The CDR3 is CASTPSGSGEQFF. CDR3 nucleotides: TGTGCCAGCACTCCTTCAGGGTCGGGTGAGCAGTTCTTC.

The rearrangement links TRBV27 to TRBJ2-3, with TRBD1 as a possible D gene (6 bases). This CDR3 has 17 residues. The V and J ends lost 1 base and 2 bases respectively, with 16 bases between them. Germline V CDR1 and CDR2: MNHEY, SMNVEV (reference sequence). The CDR3, as DNA: TGTGCCAGCAGTTTATACCGGGACATACTAACCACAGATACGCAGTATTTT. Its protein product is CASSLYRDILTTDTQYF.

Remarks on this clone: Mismatch with germline at one junction end may stem from a read error. The chain joins TRBV28 to TRBJ2-7; 7 bases are a match to TRBD1. The CDR3 contains 14 residues. Germline lookup yields CDR1 MDHEN and CDR2 SYDVKM. The CDR3 protein is CASSLETGTYGQYF. CDR3 coding DNA: TGTGCCAGCAGCTTGGAGACAGGGACCTACGGGCAGTACTTC.

V gene TRBV2 combines with J gene TRBJ2-7; a weak D match, TRBD2 (6 bases). Trimming cost V 3 bases and J 0 bases, with 9 bases left between them. Germline V gene data show CDR1 as SNHLY and CDR2 as FYNNEI. This CDR3 has 14 residues. The CDR3 here is CASSDSGVSYEQYF. CDR3 bases: TGTGCCAGCAGTGATTCGGGAGTCTCCTACGAGCAGTACTTC.

This chain uses TRBV6-5 with TRBJ1-1, with D possibly matching TRBD1 (5 bases). This CDR3 is built from 14 residues. Trimming removed 10 bases at V and 5 bases at J, with 20 bases between. Germline CDR1 reads MNHEY; CDR2 reads SVGAGI. This chain's CDR3 is CAIRKGRASTEAFF. The DNA for the CDR3 is TGTGCCATCAGAAAGGGGAGGGCGTCTACTGAAGCTTTCTTT.

The V call is TRBV4-3, the J call TRBJ1-1, with D possibly TRBD1 on 6 matching bases. Germline CDR1 and CDR2: LGHNA and YSLEER. V gave up 1 base and J gave up 7 bases, with 16 bases separating them. This CDR3 is 15 amino acids long. For the CDR3, the DNA is TGCGCCAGCAGCCAAGGGGTTTCAGGGGATCATGAAGCTTTCTTT. Translated: CASSQGVSGDHEAFF.

The chain is built from TRBV5-6 and TRBJ2-7, with 9 positions matching TRBD2. CDR1 is SGHDT and CDR2 is YYEEEE in the germline V gene. The junction had 4 bases not matched to a gene; V was cut back by 3 bases and J by 6 bases. The CDR3 has 13 amino acids. As DNA, the CDR3 is TGTGCCAGCAGCTCTAGCGGGATGGTCGAGCAGTACTTC. It codes for CASSSSGMVEQYF.

The genes are TRBV7-3 and TRBJ2-1; the match to TRBD2 covers 9 bases. The trim removed 6 bases at V and 0 bases at J, leaving 3 bases unmatched. Germline loops: CDR1 SGHTA, CDR2 FQGTGA. The CDR3 spans 15 residues. CDR3 coding DNA: TGTGCCAGCAGTTATAGCGGGAGCTCCTACAATGAGCAGTTCTTC. Protein product: CASSYSGSSYNEQFF.

The chain carries TRBV19 and TRBJ1-1, with TRBD1 matching 8 bases. Germline V gene sequence: CDR1 LNHDA, CDR2 SQIVND (reference sequence). Losses at the gene ends were 8 bases for V and 6 bases for J; bases not matched to a gene: 11. The CDR3 runs 14 residues. In DNA form, the CDR3 reads TGTGCCAGTGATAGACAGGGGAATATCGCTGAAGCTTTCTTT. As protein: CASDRQGNIAEAFF.

In its sample, this clone was seen once. The rearrangement links TRBV5-4 to TRBJ2-1; D gene ambiguous. V was cut by 0 bases and J by 6 bases, with 7 bases left in between. The germline V gene has CDR1 SGHNT and CDR2 YYREEE (reference sequence). CDR3 size: 13 residues. CDR3 loop: CASSLAPTNEQFF. DNA for the CDR3: TGTGCCAGCAGCTTGGCCCCTACCAATGAGCAGTTCTTC.

The V call is TRBV19, the J call TRBJ1-2; D is perhaps TRBD1 (5 bases). In germline, CDR1 is LNHDA, CDR2 SQIVND (reference sequence). The V end was cut by 9 bases, the J end by 8 bases, with 19 bases between. This CDR3 comprises 13 residues. CDR3 protein: CASDSTGRVGYTF. The CDR3 DNA reads as TGTGCCAGCGACAGTACCGGACGGGTCGGCTACACCTTC.